The 11 T cell receptor beta chains below all came from one sample that was sequenced in a study of early T cells in non-severe SARS-CoV-2 infection. TCRdb redid the calling of the 5' RACE reads with MiXCR, one entry per CDR3 protein. The table has 64,000 or so distinct CDR3 sequences, about 12% seen once. The source material was whole blood. The receptors derive from an adult who was a healthcare worker with PCR-confirmed SARS-CoV-2 infection or an uninfected control (not recorded which).

V and J are TRBV5-1 and TRBJ2-6; tentatively, D is TRBD1 (5 bases). V was pared by 3 bases and J by 0 bases, with 7 bases between. CDR1 is SGHRS, CDR2 YFSETQ, per germline. This CDR3 has 15 residues. The CDR3 protein is CASSSQGSGANVLTF. CDR3 DNA: TGCGCCAGCAGCTCCCAGGGCTCTGGGGCCAACGTCCTGACTTTC.

This clonotype appeared a few times. The chain links TRBV7-2 to TRBJ1-2; D is undetermined. V shed 1 base and J shed 4 bases, with 7 bases lying between them. Germline-derived CDR1 and CDR2 are SGHTA and FQGNSA. The CDR3 is 13 amino acids. The CDR3 region has the DNA TGTGCCAGCAGCTTAGGACCGACCTATGGCTACACCTTC. Its protein is CASSLGPTYGYTF.

With regard to this clonotype: The junction differs from germline at one of its ends, possibly a read error. The chain has TRBV7-2 and TRBJ1-2; 9 bases match TRBD1. The CDR3 extends over 14 amino acids. CDR1 is SGHTA, CDR2 FQGNSA, per germline. Written as DNA, the CDR3 is TGTGCCAGCAGCCTTCGGACAGGGGTACATGGCGACACCTTC. Translated: CASSLRTGVHGDTF.

This clonotype was seen a few times. The chain carries TRBV3-1 and TRBJ1-1; D unresolved. Looked up from germline, CDR1 is LGHDT and CDR2 is YNNKEL (reference sequence). The germline V and J ends were trimmed by 1 base and 5 bases, with 11 bases remaining between them. The CDR3 covers 14 residues. CDR3 bases: TGTGCCAGCAGCCAAGGGAGGGCACCAACTGAAGCTTTCTTT. Translated: CASSQGRAPTEAFF.

This clonotype was counted a few times. The rearrangement links TRBV3-1 to TRBJ1-5, with a tentative D call TRBD1 (6 bases). The CDR3 length is 12 residues. V was shortened by 3 bases and J by 9 bases, with 9 bases between the two germline ends. The germline V gene encodes CDR1 LGHDT and CDR2 YNNKEL (reference sequence). CDR3: CASSHEQGPQHF. The CDR3 DNA sequence: TGTGCCAGCAGCCATGAACAGGGGCCCCAGCATTTT.

The chain recombines TRBV7-9 with TRBJ2-7; D is uncertain. Trimming shortened V by 1 base and J by 3 bases, and 13 bases separated the two germline ends. The CDR3 sequence is 15 residues long. CDR1 and CDR2 from the germline V gene are SEHNR and FQNEAQ (reference sequence). CDR3 region: CASSLESRPDYEQYF. As DNA, the CDR3 is TGTGCCAGCAGCTTAGAAAGTCGACCCGACTACGAGCAGTACTTC.

The chain couples TRBV20-1 to TRBJ2-7; weak D call: TRBD2 (5 bases). The CDR3 totals 13 residues. Germline V lookup: CDR1 DFQATT, CDR2 SNEGSKA (reference sequence). The V end was cut by 3 bases, the J end by 1 base, with 10 bases between. The CDR3 loop reads CSASPPGSYEQYF. The CDR3 region has the DNA TGCAGTGCTAGCCCACCGGGATCCTACGAGCAGTACTTC.

This clonotype was observed a few times. The chain joins TRBV7-7 to TRBJ1-4; weak D call: TRBD1 (5 bases). CDR1 and CDR2 from the germline V gene are SSHAT and FNYEAQ (reference sequence). The V gene lost 5 bases and the J gene lost 7 bases, with 11 bases spanning the gap. The CDR3 runs to 13 residues. CDR3 region: CASSPTRAEKLFF. The DNA of the CDR3 is TGTGCCAGCAGCCCCACCAGGGCTGAAAAACTGTTTTTT. Using reference TRBV7-7 and TRBJ1-4 for the parts outside the CDR3, the full variable domain is GAGVSQSPRYKVTKRGQDVTLRCDPISSHATLYWYQQALGQGPEFLTYFNYEAQPDKSGLPSDRFSAERPEGSISTLTIQRTEQRDSAMYRCASSPTRAEKLFFGSGTQLSVL.

This sequence joins TRBV6-6 and TRBJ1-1; 10 nucleotides match TRBD1. The CDR3 runs 16 residues. With 5 bases clipped from V and 1 base from J, the junction kept 7 bases outside the gene matches. Germline CDR1 MNHNY, CDR2 SVGAGI (reference sequence). Here the CDR3 DNA reads TGTGCCAGCAGTCCCCTAGGACAGGGGGGGAACACTGAAGCTTTCTTT. Its translation is CASSPLGQGGNTEAFF.

A few counts support this clonotype. V is TRBV5-1 and J is TRBJ2-2, with TRBD2 as a possible D gene (6 bases). With 8 bases removed from V and 6 bases from J, the gap between germline ends came to 17 bases. CDR1 is SGHRS, CDR2 YFSETQ, per germline. CDR3 length: 14 residues. CDR3 nucleotides: TGCGCCAGTCGAGAGCCGGAGGGTGCCGGGGAGCTGTTTTTT. It translates to CASREPEGAGELFF.

Within the sample, this clonotype is medium-sized (0.01 to 0.1%). This chain links TRBV7-2 with TRBJ2-1, with 8 bases that match TRBD1. CDR1 is SGHTA, CDR2 FQGNSA, per germline. This CDR3 is 15 amino acids long. The V gene end was trimmed by 5 bases and the J gene end by 4 bases; junction bases not matched to a gene: 7. The CDR3 coding sequence is TGTGCCAGCAGCCCCGGGACAGGACCTTACAATGAGCAGTTCTTC. As protein: CASSPGTGPYNEQFF.